One sample yielded the 26 T cell receptor beta chains listed below, sequenced in a study of T cell responses to AZD1222 COVID-19 vaccine. Using immunoSEQ multiplex PCR, the repertoire was profiled, and TCRdb retains in-frame clones only, with some absent. The table lists about 110,000 clones, around 83% of them singletons. This sample comprised peripheral blood, obtained on day 0 of AZD1222 vaccination. These receptors originate from an adult in good health.

The rearrangement links TRBV5-6 to TRBJ1-4; TRBD1 is a possible D gene (5 bases). Between the trimmed V and J ends, which lost 6 bases and 0 bases, there was a span of 18 bases. Germline V gives CDR1 SGHDT, CDR2 YYEEEE. The CDR3 loop spans 17 amino acids. The CDR3 protein is CASTNLGHAATNEKLFF. As DNA, the CDR3 is TGTGCCAGCACCAATCTAGGACATGCAGCAACTAATGAAAAACTGTTTTTT. The whole variable domain, remainder taken from reference TRBV5-6 and TRBJ1-4, is DAGVTQSPTHLIKTRGQQVTLRCSPKSGHDTVSWYQQALGQGPQFIFQYYEEEERQRGNFPDRFSGHQFPNYSSELNVNALLLGDSALYLCASTNLGHAATNEKLFFGSGTQLSVL.

The chain links TRBV7-7 to TRBJ2-7; D may correspond to TRBD1 or TRBD2 (5 bases each). This CDR3 spans 15 amino acids. The V gene lost 5 bases and the J gene lost 3 bases, with 17 bases spanning the gap. CDR1 and CDR2 from the germline V gene are SSHAT and FNYEAQ (reference sequence). The CDR3: CASSIGAGGYYEQYF. The CDR3 coding sequence is TGTGCCAGCAGCATAGGAGCTGGGGGTTACTACGAGCAGTACTTC.

The chain links TRBV7-3 to TRBJ2-2; D may correspond to TRBD1 or TRBD2 (5 bases each). Germline V gene lookup returns CDR1 SGHTA and CDR2 FQGTGA. Between the trimmed V and J ends, which lost 6 bases and 6 bases, there was a span of 17 bases. The CDR3 is 15 amino acids. The CDR3 DNA is TGTGCCAGCAGGTGGGACGGATCCTCCCCCGGGGAGCTGTTTTTT. Protein: CASRWDGSSPGELFF.

This clone turned up a few times. The J gene is TRBJ2-5, the V gene TRBV5-1; 9 bases agree with TRBD2. Germline loops: CDR1 SGHRS, CDR2 YFSETQ. The CDR3 runs to 16 residues. The trim removed 5 bases at V and 0 bases at J, leaving 8 bases unmatched. CDR3 in DNA: TGCGCCAGCAGAGTCGGAAGCGGGGGGAACCAAGAGACCCAGTACTTC. Translating it yields CASRVGSGGNQETQYF.

V is TRBV5-1 and J is TRBJ1-4, with a weak D call TRBD1 (6 bases). V was pared by 3 bases and J by 3 bases, with 15 bases between. The germline CDR1 and CDR2 sequences are SGHRS and YFSETQ. This CDR3 has 16 amino acids. The CDR3 sequence is CASSSGKPGANEKLFF. The CDR3 region has the DNA TGCGCCAGCAGCTCCGGTAAGCCAGGGGCTAATGAAAAACTGTTTTTT. Full variable domain (remainder filled in from reference TRBV5-1 and TRBJ1-4): KAGVTQTPRYLIKTRGQQVTLSCSPISGHRSVSWYQQTPGQGLQFLFEYFSETQRNKGNFPGRFSGRQFSNSRSEMNVSTLELGDSALYLCASSSGKPGANEKLFFGSGTQLSVL.

The CDR3 DNA reads TGTGCCAGCAGCTTGGCTGGACAGGGTCAGTACTTC. Amino acid sequence: CASSLAGQGQYF. V and J are TRBV5-4 and TRBJ2-7, with 8 bases that match TRBD1. Trimming took 0 bases from V and 10 from J; bases not matched to a gene: 3. This CDR3 has 12 amino acids. CDR1 is SGHNT, CDR2 YYREEE, per germline (reference sequence).

The chain links TRBV4-1 to TRBJ2-3; a possible D gene is TRBD1 (6 bases). The germline CDR1 and CDR2 sequences are MGHRA and YSYEKL. V lost 3 bases to trimming and J lost 2 bases, with 12 bases between them. The CDR3 length is 15 residues. CDR3 DNA: TGCGCCAGCAGCCACGGCAGGGGCTTCACAGATACGCAGTATTTT. This translates into CASSHGRGFTDTQYF.

V usage is TRBV9 and J usage is TRBJ1-6; D might be TRBD1 (5 bases). The V and J ends lost 0 bases and 8 bases respectively, with 9 bases between them. Germline V gene lookup returns CDR1 SGDLS and CDR2 YYNGEE. The CDR3 is 14 residues long. The CDR3 reads CASSVGKGDSPLHF. In DNA, the CDR3 is TGTGCCAGCAGCGTAGGTAAAGGGGATTCACCCCTCCACTTT.

V and J are TRBV3-1 (or the pseudogene TRBV3-2) and TRBJ1-3; TRBD1 is a possible D gene (5 bases). The V gene's germline CDR1 is LGHDT and CDR2 YNNKEL (reference sequence). The CDR3 runs 16 residues. The V gene lost 0 bases and the J gene lost 7 bases, with 16 bases spanning the gap. CDR3 sequence: CASSQDGTGYGNTIYF. DNA for the CDR3: TGTGCCAGCAGCCAAGACGGGACCGGCTACGGGAACACCATATATTTT.

The count of this clone is one. The chain uses TRBV4-3 and TRBJ2-1; 9 bases align to TRBD1. Germline V lookup: CDR1 LGHNA, CDR2 YSLEER. The CDR3 runs 16 residues. V shed 0 bases and J 9 bases; nucleotides not matched to a gene: 9. The CDR3 nucleotides read TGCGCCAGCAGCCAAGAGCGGATGGACAGGGGTGGTGAGCAGTTCTTC. It is translated as CASSQERMDRGGEQFF.

This chain joins TRBV19 and TRBJ1-5; weak D call: TRBD1 (6 bases). The germline CDR1 and CDR2 sequences are LNHDA and SQIVND (reference sequence). The ends were cut back, 6 bases at V and 7 bases at J, with 13 bases in the middle. The CDR3 is 13 amino acids. The CDR3 region is CASRGRGGQPQHF. As DNA, the CDR3 is TGTGCCAGTAGAGGCAGGGGCGGCCAGCCCCAGCATTTT.

The chain carries TRBV6-2 or TRBV6-3 and TRBJ2-7; the D is unclear. The germline gives CDR1 MNHEY, CDR2 SVGEGT. The CDR3 sequence is 12 residues long. The V and J ends lost 6 bases and 6 bases respectively, with 12 bases between them. CDR3 residues: CASSPPIGEQYF. Written as DNA, the CDR3 is TGTGCCAGCAGCCCGCCAATTGGCGAGCAGTACTTC.

This sequence joins TRBV24-1 and TRBJ2-3, with unresolved D. The CDR3 covers 14 residues. V was trimmed by 1 base and J by 4 bases, leaving 8 bases between them. CDR1 is KGHDR, CDR2 SFDVKD, per germline. CDR3 sequence reads: CATSDLRWADTQYF. Here the CDR3 DNA reads TGTGCCACCAGTGATTTAAGGTGGGCAGATACGCAGTATTTT.

This rearrangement joins TRBV11-2 to TRBJ2-5; 11 bases align to TRBD1. Germline V gene lookup returns CDR1 SGHAT and CDR2 FQNNGV. This CDR3 is built from 15 residues. V was pared by 5 bases and J by 5 bases, with 7 bases of the junction left unmatched. Written as DNA, the CDR3 is TGTGCCAGCAGCCCCGGGACAGGGGGAGGGGAGACCCAGTACTTC. Translation: CASSPGTGGGETQYF.

Comments on this clone: Other DNA sequences in this sample translate to the same CDR3. The chain carries TRBV6-5 and TRBJ2-7, with a tentative D call TRBD1 (7 bases). The V gene's germline CDR1 is MNHEY and CDR2 SVGAGI. The CDR3 length is 15 residues. V was trimmed by 2 bases and J by 2 bases, leaving 13 bases between them. The CDR3 is CASSYGGDSTYEQYF. Written as DNA, the CDR3 is TGTGCCAGCAGTTACGGAGGGGACAGCACCTACGAGCAGTACTTC.

The rearrangement joins TRBV19 to TRBJ2-2; D call uncertain. Germline V gene lookup returns CDR1 LNHDA and CDR2 SQIVND (reference sequence). Trimming removed 7 bases from V and 6 bases from J, with 18 bases in between. The CDR3 is 15 residues long. In DNA form, the CDR3 reads TGTGCCAGTAATCCTCGGCAGTTTGGGCCCGGGGAGCTGTTTTTT. It encodes CASNPRQFGPGELFF.

The genes are TRBV6-6 and TRBJ1-4; TRBD1 matches at 10 bases. V gave up 4 bases and J gave up 2 bases; unmatched junction bases: 4. The CDR3 has 16 amino acids. Germline CDR1 and CDR2: MNHNY and SVGAGI (reference sequence). The CDR3 reads CASSLGQGITNEKLFF. The CDR3 DNA follows: TGTGCCAGCAGTTTGGGACAGGGGATCACTAATGAAAAACTGTTTTTT.

The chain uses TRBV27 and TRBJ1-4; TRBD1 aligns across 7 bases. This CDR3 is 17 amino acids long. Germline CDR1 MNHEY, CDR2 SMNVEV (reference sequence). Trimming at V came to 6 bases and at J to 4 bases, leaving 14 bases not matched to a gene. The CDR3 DNA is TGTGCCAGCAGGGATCCCCGGACAGGTTTGGATAATGAAAAACTGTTTTTT. Translating gives CASRDPRTGLDNEKLFF.

This chain connects TRBV28 to TRBJ1-2; D may be TRBD1 (6 bases). Germline assignment: CDR1 MDHEN and CDR2 SYDVKM. Trimming left V 3 bases short and J 5 bases short, with 13 bases between. The CDR3 loop spans 14 amino acids. The CDR3 DNA reads TGTGCCAGCAGTTTGGGGGGGCGCGAATATGGCTACACCTTC. As protein: CASSLGGREYGYTF.

The V gene is TRBV13, the J gene TRBJ2-7; 10 bases agree with TRBD1. The CDR3 has 15 amino acids. J was trimmed by 7 bases and V by 6 bases; bases with no gene match: 12. The germline V gene encodes CDR1 PRHDT and CDR2 FYEKMQ (reference sequence). CDR3 loop: CASRSAGQGNWEQYF. Written as DNA, the CDR3 is TGTGCCAGCAGAAGCGCGGGACAGGGGAATTGGGAGCAGTACTTC.

The chain employs TRBV5-1 and TRBJ2-3, with D uncertain. The germline V and J ends were trimmed by 6 bases and 2 bases, with 13 bases remaining between them. The CDR3 contains 14 residues. Germline V gives CDR1 SGHRS, CDR2 YFSETQ. CDR3 DNA: TGCGCCAGCAAGGCGACTTCTTCCACAGATACGCAGTATTTT. Residues: CASKATSSTDTQYF.

The rearrangement uses TRBV9 and TRBJ2-7, with D possibly matching TRBD2 (8 bases). This CDR3 has 16 residues. Germline CDR1 SGDLS, CDR2 YYNGEE. V was trimmed by 4 bases and J by 4 bases, leaving 21 bases between them. DNA for the CDR3: TGTGCCAGCAGCTCTCCGGGAGGGACAGTTCCTTACGAGCAGTACTTC. It yields the protein CASSSPGGTVPYEQYF.

The chain has TRBV11-3 and TRBJ2-2; possible D gene TRBD2, 5 bases. CDR3 length: 14 residues. The germline V gene has CDR1 SGHNT and CDR2 YENEEA. V lost 0 bases to trimming and J lost 5 bases, with 7 bases between them. This CDR3 is CASSLDGVTGELFF. The CDR3 DNA follows: TGTGCCAGCAGCTTAGACGGGGTTACCGGGGAGCTGTTTTTT. Combining the CDR3 with reference TRBV11-3 and TRBJ2-2 gives the whole variable domain EAGVVQSPRYKIIEKKQPVAFWCNPISGHNTLYWYLQNLGQGPELLIRYENEEAVDDSQLPKDRFSAERLKGVDSTLKIQPAELGDSAVYLCASSLDGVTGELFFGEGSRLTVL.

This clone was picked up one time. This chain links TRBV28 with TRBJ1-5; 11 nucleotides match TRBD1. Per germline, CDR1 MDHEN and CDR2 SYDVKM. V gave up 8 bases and J gave up 0 bases; unmatched junction bases: 12. The CDR3 loop spans 18 amino acids. The CDR3 sequence: CASATSDRGQYSNQPQHF. The CDR3 DNA sequence: TGTGCCAGCGCAACCTCGGACAGGGGGCAATATAGCAATCAGCCCCAGCATTTT. Using reference TRBV28 and TRBJ1-5 for the parts outside the CDR3, the full variable domain is DVKVTQSSRYLVKRTGEKVFLECVQDMDHENMFWYRQDPGLGLRLIYFSYDVKMKEKGDIPEGYSVSREKKERFSLILESASTNQTSMYLCASATSDRGQYSNQPQHFGDGTRLSIL.

V is TRBV2 and J is TRBJ2-1; either TRBD1 or TRBD2 may fit D (5 bases each). Germline values: CDR1 SNHLY, CDR2 FYNNEI. V was pared by 2 bases and J by 0 bases, with 8 bases between. The CDR3 extends over 15 amino acids. CDR3 protein: CASSEQGPSYNEQFF. The CDR3 coding sequence is TGTGCCAGCAGTGAACAGGGACCCTCCTACAATGAGCAGTTCTTC.

This chain joins TRBV12-3 or TRBV12-4 and TRBJ1-2; no firm D call. The CDR3 runs 12 residues. V lost 5 bases and J 8 bases, leaving 12 bases between the germline ends. In DNA, the CDR3 is TGTGCCAGCAGTCCCCTCGACCGAGGCTACACCTTC. Translating it yields CASSPLDRGYTF.